This is a list of T cell receptor beta chains from one sample in a study of shared clonotypes between healthy human individuals. Assay: immunoSEQ multiplex PCR; the TCRdb copy retains only in-frame clones and omits some. The table records about 300,000 clones, 74% of them present only once. What was sequenced was memory CD4+ T cells sorted from blood. The receptor source for this set is a man under 40 in good health. CDR3s leave out the opening cysteine and the closing phenylalanine or tryptophan.

v_call	j_call	cdr3_aa
TRBV4-1	TRBJ2-3	ASSPALAGLTDTQY
TRBV7-2	TRBJ2-7	ASSLGRELGDYEQY
TRBV7-9	TRBJ2-3	ASSSYRDLTDTQY
TRBV11-2	TRBJ2-1	ASSLVSRQGRYEQF
TRBV19	TRBJ2-1	ASRVAGGVDLVNEQF
TRBV7-2	TRBJ2-7	ASSLLYGEQY
TRBV10-2	TRBJ2-5	ASSGTARETQY
TRBV28	TRBJ1-5	ASSPRPLGASTARAQH
TRBV27	TRBJ2-1	ASSRPGLVVGEQF
TRBV18	TRBJ2-7	ASSPAGMSEQY
TRBV4-2	TRBJ1-5	ASSQDPLATGSRH
TRBV5-1	TRBJ2-1	ASRGGNEQF
TRBV10-3	TRBJ2-5	AISESSLAGLRTQY
TRBV7-8	TRBJ2-4	ASSQILDTAQY
TRBV7-9	TRBJ2-3	ASSLRLAGDTDTQY
TRBV7-2	TRBJ1-1	ASSSSTGRNTEAF
TRBV19	TRBJ2-5	ASSKAPQETQY
TRBV2	TRBJ1-4	ASSSTGVGLF
TRBV5-6	TRBJ2-7	ASSLNRYEQY
TRBV6-6	TRBJ1-2	ASRVGSQGYGYT
TRBV21-1	TRBJ2-5	ASSTARTPAETQY
TRBV10-3	TRBJ2-7	AISAPGQGAREQY
TRBV5-8	TRBJ1-2	ASSLEDPNYGYT
TRBV7-9	TRBJ2-6	ASSPPSGANVLT
TRBV6-6	TRBJ1-5	ASSGTGNQPQH
TRBV5-1	TRBJ2-3	ASSLRGVNTDTQY
TRBV19	TRBJ1-1	ASTPYRGGNTEAF
TRBV7-9	TRBJ1-1	ASSYAENTEAF
TRBV10-1	TRBJ2-7	ASSNGYEQY
TRBV29-1	TRBJ1-4	SVTSGDEKLF
TRBV15	TRBJ1-1	ATSRGIAGGTEAF
TRBV9	TRBJ2-7	ASSVGTSGTQYEQY
TRBV7-9	TRBJ2-7	ASSLVSYEQY
TRBV15	TRBJ2-5	ATSAARKQGLTETQY
TRBV7-9	TRBJ2-3	ASSLVSPDTQY
TRBV2	TRBJ2-3	ASSLRHDRTDTQY
TRBV18	TRBJ1-2	ASSPPGGTDYGYT
TRBV5-1	TRBJ2-7	ASSLGQHEQY
TRBV6-5	TRBJ2-1	ASSYGGSGNNEQF
TRBV5-1	TRBJ1-4	ASSLEGQGAANEKLF
TRBV6-1	TRBJ2-7	ASHRTDGTKREQY
TRBV29-1	TRBJ1-1	SVEEGAAF
TRBV10-2	TRBJ2-3	ASSLYGTSGSTDTQY
TRBV6-5	TRBJ2-1	ASSAGESYNEQF
TRBV29-1	TRBJ2-5	SVEVVRGRGETQY
TRBV28	TRBJ1-4	ASSPTGLREKLF